This TCR beta chain is from a study of T cells of healthy individuals. Deletions cut 2 bases from V and 11 bases from J, with 6 bases between. Germline CDR1 is MNHNS and CDR2 is SASEGT. This CDR3 spans 10 amino acids. A single record per CDR3 protein comes from TCRdb applying MiXCR to the 5' RACE reads. The data contain around 100,000 distinct CDR3 sequences, around 17% of them singletons. This clonotype was observed a handful of times. The chain recombines TRBV6-1 with TRBJ1-2; D gene unclear. The receptor was isolated from a human donor in good health. The CDR3 sequence is CASSELSYTF. In DNA, the CDR3 is TGTGCCAGCAGTGAACTAAGTTACACCTTC.